The 5 T cell receptor beta chains in this list originate from one sample, sequenced in a study of CD8 T cells in ankylosing spondylitis. TCRdb used MiXCR to reprocess the 5' RACE reads, holding one entry per CDR3 protein. This table has roughly 260,000 distinct CDR3 sequences, around 18% appearing once. The sample taken for sequencing was blood, either unsorted or a sorted T cell fraction (not recorded which). These receptors were obtained from a male donor with ankylosing spondylitis or in good health (not recorded which).

The chain employs TRBV28 and TRBJ2-5; 7 bases align to TRBD1. The CDR3 sequence is 15 residues long. The J segment lost 2 bases and the V segment lost 5 bases, leaving 8 bases of the junction unmatched. Germline V gene sequence: CDR1 MDHEN, CDR2 SYDVKM. The CDR3, as DNA: TGTGCCAGCAGTCAGACGACAGGGAGTCAAGAGACCCAGTACTTC. It yields the protein CASSQTTGSQETQYF.

The table lists this clonotype with many counts. The chain employs TRBV18 and TRBJ2-2; D is ambiguous. Trimming shortened V by 2 bases and J by 8 bases, and 9 bases separated the two germline ends. Germline V gene lookup returns CDR1 KGHSH and CDR2 LQKENI. This CDR3 is built from 13 residues. The CDR3 nucleotides are TGTGCCAGCTCACCAAGTGCGTTGGGGGAGCTGTTTTTT. As protein: CASSPSALGELFF.

This chain links TRBV21-1 with TRBJ2-7; the D segment call TRBD2 is taken from the table without a DNA check. TRBV21-1 is a recognized pseudogene. This CDR3 has 13 amino acids. In DNA, the CDR3 is TGTGCCAGCAGCAAAGAACTAGCGCACGAGCAGTACGTC. Translation: CASSKELAHEQYV.

V and J are TRBV20-1 and TRBJ1-4; no clear D. The germline V and J ends were trimmed by 0 bases and 8 bases, with 13 bases remaining between them. Germline assignment: CDR1 DFQATT and CDR2 SNEGSKA (reference sequence). The CDR3 extends over 14 amino acids. CDR3 in DNA: TGCAGTGCTAGAGAGGCTAGAATAAGGGAAAAACTGTTTTTT. Residues: CSAREARIREKLFF.

This clonotype was seen repeatedly, ten times or more. The chain carries TRBV5-1 and TRBJ2-2; weak D call: TRBD2 (7 bases). The V end was cut by 4 bases, the J end by 2 bases, with 15 bases between. The CDR3 totals 16 residues. Germline lookup yields CDR1 SGHRS and CDR2 YFSETQ. CDR3 amino acids: CASSPIGGLNTGELFF. CDR3 sequence (DNA): TGCGCCAGCAGCCCCATCGGGGGGCTTAACACCGGGGAGCTGTTTTTT.